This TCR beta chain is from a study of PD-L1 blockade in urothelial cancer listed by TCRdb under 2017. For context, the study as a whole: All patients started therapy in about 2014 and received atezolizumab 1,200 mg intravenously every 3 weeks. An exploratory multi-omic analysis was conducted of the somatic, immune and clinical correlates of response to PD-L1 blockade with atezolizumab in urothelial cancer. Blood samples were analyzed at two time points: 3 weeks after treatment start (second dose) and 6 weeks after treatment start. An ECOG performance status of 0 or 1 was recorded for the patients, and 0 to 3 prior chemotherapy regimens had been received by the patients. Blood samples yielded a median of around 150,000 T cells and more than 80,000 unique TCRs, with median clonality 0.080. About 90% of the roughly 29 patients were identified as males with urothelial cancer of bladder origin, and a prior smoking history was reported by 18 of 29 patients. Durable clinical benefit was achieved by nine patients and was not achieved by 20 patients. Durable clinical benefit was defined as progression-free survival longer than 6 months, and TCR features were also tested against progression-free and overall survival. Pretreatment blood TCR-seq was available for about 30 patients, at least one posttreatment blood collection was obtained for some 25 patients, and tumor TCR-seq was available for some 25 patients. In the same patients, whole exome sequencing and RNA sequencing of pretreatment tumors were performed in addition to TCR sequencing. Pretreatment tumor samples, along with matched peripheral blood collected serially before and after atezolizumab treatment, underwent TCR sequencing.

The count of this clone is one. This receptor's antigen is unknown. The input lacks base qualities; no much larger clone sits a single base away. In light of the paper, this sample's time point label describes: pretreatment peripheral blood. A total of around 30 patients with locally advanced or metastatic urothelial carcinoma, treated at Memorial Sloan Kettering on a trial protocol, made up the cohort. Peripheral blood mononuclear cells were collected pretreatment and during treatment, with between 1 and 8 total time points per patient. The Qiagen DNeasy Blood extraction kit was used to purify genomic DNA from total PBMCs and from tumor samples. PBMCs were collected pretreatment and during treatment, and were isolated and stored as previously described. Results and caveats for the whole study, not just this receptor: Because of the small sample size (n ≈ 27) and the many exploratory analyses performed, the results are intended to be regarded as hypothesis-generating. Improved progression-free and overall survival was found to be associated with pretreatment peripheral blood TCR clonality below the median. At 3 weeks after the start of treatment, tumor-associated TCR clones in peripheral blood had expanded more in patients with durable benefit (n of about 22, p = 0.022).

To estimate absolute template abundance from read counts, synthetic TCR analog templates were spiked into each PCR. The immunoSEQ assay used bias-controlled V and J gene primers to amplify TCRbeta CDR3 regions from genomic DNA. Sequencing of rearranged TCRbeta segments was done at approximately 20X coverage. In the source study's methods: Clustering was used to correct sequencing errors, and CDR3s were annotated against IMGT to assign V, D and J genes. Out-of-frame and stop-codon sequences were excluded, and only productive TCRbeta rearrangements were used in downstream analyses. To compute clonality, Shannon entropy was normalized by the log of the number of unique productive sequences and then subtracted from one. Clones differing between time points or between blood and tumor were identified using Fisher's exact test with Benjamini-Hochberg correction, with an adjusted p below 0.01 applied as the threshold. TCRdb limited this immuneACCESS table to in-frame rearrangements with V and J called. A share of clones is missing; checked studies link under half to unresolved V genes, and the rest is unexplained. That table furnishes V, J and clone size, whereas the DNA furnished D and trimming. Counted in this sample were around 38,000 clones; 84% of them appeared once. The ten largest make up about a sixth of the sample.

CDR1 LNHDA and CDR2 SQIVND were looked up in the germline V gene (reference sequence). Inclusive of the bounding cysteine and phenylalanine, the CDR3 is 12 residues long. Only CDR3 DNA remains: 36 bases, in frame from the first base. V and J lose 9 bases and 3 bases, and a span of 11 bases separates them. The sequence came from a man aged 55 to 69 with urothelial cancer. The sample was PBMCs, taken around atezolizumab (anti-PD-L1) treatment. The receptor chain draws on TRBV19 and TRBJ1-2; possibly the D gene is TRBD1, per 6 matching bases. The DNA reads TGTGCCAGCCGGGACACCGACTATGGCTACACCTTC. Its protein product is CASRDTDYGYTF.